This T cell receptor beta chain was sequenced for a study of shared clonotypes between healthy human individuals. The study's findings and limits: Having only a few donors restricted how much genetic and exposure-history diversity was captured.

A note on this clone: Antigen unknown.

At a deep level, the assay was run. The table came from immunoSEQ multiplex PCR; TCRdb's copy has only in-frame clones and leaves some out. Of 1.4 million to 1.5 million clones listed, more than 95% are singletons. The junction had 8 bases not matched to a gene; V was cut back by 4 bases and J by 2 bases. The CDR3 consists of 15 residues. The V gene's germline CDR1 is SGHTS and CDR2 YDEGEE. The sequenced material came from naive CD4+ T cells sorted from blood. Stated subset: CD45RA+ positively selected. The chain has TRBV5-8 and TRBJ2-5; 7 bases agree with TRBD1. This TCR was recovered from a man aged 25-45 years in good health. The CDR3 sequence: CASSPGQAAQETQYF. DNA for the CDR3: TGTGCCAGCAGCCCAGGACAGGCTGCTCAAGAGACCCAGTACTTC.